A single T cell receptor beta chain is shown here with its context. The sample belongs to a study of blood T cell repertoires in COVID-19. Study in general: The United States, Italy and Spain supplied acute and convalescent COVID-19 samples.

Per the original data handling: Nucleated cell counts were estimated from reference gene primer amplification. TCRdb's copy holds only in-frame clones and misses some; the assay was immunoSEQ multiplex PCR. V, J and clone size are those of that table, while D and trimming were read from the DNA. The sample records approximately 300,000 clones, around 89% being singletons. V lost 1 base, J lost 0 bases, and 12 bases lay in between. In germline, CDR1 is LNHNV, CDR2 YYDKDF (reference sequence). This CDR3 is built from 17 residues. The sequence came from a man younger than 45 with acute or convalescent COVID-19. The sequencing input was peripheral blood. The chain has TRBV15 and TRBJ2-2; no reliable D call. Here the CDR3 DNA reads TGTGCCACCAGCAGAGGTCCCTCGGTTGCGAACACCGGGGAGCTGTTTTTT. It encodes CATSRGPSVANTGELFF.